The present T cell receptor beta chain was sequenced within a study of shared clonotypes between healthy human individuals. Germline V gives CDR1 KGHSH, CDR2 LQKENI. The CDR3 contains 16 residues. V was clipped by 4 bases and J by 0 bases; unmatched bases: 5. Healthy HIV-negative adults without recent acute infections or vaccinations served as donors. Replicate PCRs from sorted subsets contained 200 ng DNA, which is roughly 30,000 T cell genomes. This table comes from immunoSEQ multiplex PCR, and its TCRdb copy is limited to in-frame clones, with some not included. Of millions of clones in the sample, 95% were seen once.

This sequence was found in a man between 18 and 35 years old in good health. The chain recombines TRBV18 with TRBJ2-3; 9 bases align to TRBD2. The sequenced sample consisted of naive CD4+ T cells sorted from blood. Documented subset: CD45RA+ positively selected. The DNA of the CDR3 is TGTGCCAGCTCACAACGACTAGCGGCTAGCACAGATACGCAGTATTTT. Amino acid sequence: CASSQRLAASTDTQYF.